A selection of T cell receptor beta chains follows, all from one sample in a study of blood T cells in healthy people across ages. TCRdb redid the calling of the 5' RACE reads with MiXCR, one entry per CDR3 protein. Among hundreds of thousands of distinct CDR3 sequences listed, about a fifth were seen once. The specimen was blood. The origin of the receptors is a man aged 65-85 years in good health. CDR3s include the opening cysteine and the closing phenylalanine or tryptophan.

v_gene: TRBV4-2
j_gene: TRBJ2-1
CDR3aa: CASSQGSGRVYNEQFF

v_gene: TRBV12-5
j_gene: TRBJ2-1
CDR3aa: CASGLGRGGAYNEQFF

v_gene: TRBV5-6
j_gene: TRBJ2-1
CDR3aa: CASSPGAPLYNEQFF

v_gene: TRBV7-6
j_gene: TRBJ1-4
CDR3aa: CASSLGFGKLFF

v_gene: TRBV6-6
j_gene: TRBJ1-4
CDR3aa: CASSKGGNEKLFF

v_gene: TRBV7-9
j_gene: TRBJ1-2
CDR3aa: CASSLAAGAGYGYTF

v_gene: TRBV6-6
j_gene: TRBJ2-7
CDR3aa: CASSRWGRDTSQYF

v_gene: TRBV20-1
j_gene: TRBJ2-3
CDR3aa: CSARLAGVSTDTQYF

v_gene: TRBV27
j_gene: TRBJ2-7
CDR3aa: CASSFGNEQYF

v_gene: TRBV14
j_gene: TRBJ1-2
CDR3aa: CASSEQGSANYGYTF

v_gene: TRBV20-1
j_gene: TRBJ2-1
CDR3aa: CSARPSGFLDEQFF

v_gene: TRBV30
j_gene: TRBJ1-1
CDR3aa: CAWSPRGLNTEAFF

v_gene: TRBV7-9
j_gene: TRBJ1-1
CDR3aa: CAGNRQGGTEAFF

v_gene: TRBV20-1
j_gene: TRBJ2-5
CDR3aa: CSASTGTVETQYF

v_gene: TRBV19
j_gene: TRBJ1-4
CDR3aa: CASALTGTNEKLFF

v_gene: TRBV10-3
j_gene: TRBJ2-5
CDR3aa: CAIGLNSARGETQYF

v_gene: TRBV7-9
j_gene: TRBJ1-6
CDR3aa: CASTSRTNNSPLHF

v_gene: TRBV4-1
j_gene: NA
CDR3aa: CASSQGTSAETQYF

v_gene: TRBV7-2
j_gene: TRBJ2-5
CDR3aa: CASSWRARSETQYF

v_gene: TRBV6-1
j_gene: TRBJ2-1
CDR3aa: CASSVVIGSGSSYNEQFF

v_gene: TRBV5-6
j_gene: TRBJ1-2
CDR3aa: CASSSASGQGAGYTF

v_gene: TRBV7-2
j_gene: TRBJ2-5
CDR3aa: CASSLGMKGTQYF

v_gene: TRBV6-5
j_gene: TRBJ1-2
CDR3aa: CASTNYPGTDDGYTF

v_gene: TRBV6-5
j_gene: TRBJ2-1
CDR3aa: CASSYEGGAGREQFF

v_gene: TRBV12-3/TRBV12-4
j_gene: TRBJ2-5
CDR3aa: CASSLDVWASTFTRVPQETQYF

v_gene: TRBV20-1
j_gene: TRBJ2-1
CDR3aa: CSAIATSGSSYNEQFF

v_gene: TRBV5-1
j_gene: TRBJ1-1
CDR3aa: CASSFFAQGNTEAFF

v_gene: TRBV18
j_gene: TRBJ2-5
CDR3aa: CASSPQGGGETQYF

v_gene: TRBV13
j_gene: TRBJ2-1
CDR3aa: CASSLERGTYNEQFF

v_gene: TRBV29-1
j_gene: TRBJ2-3
CDR3aa: CSVRSREVSDTQYF

v_gene: TRBV3-1
j_gene: NA
CDR3aa: CASSQVAGGTGRDNEQFF

v_gene: TRBV12-3/TRBV12-4
j_gene: TRBJ1-5
CDR3aa: CASSRAGNQPRHF

v_gene: TRBV29-1
j_gene: TRBJ2-7
CDR3aa: CSVSWTGGIYEQYF

v_gene: TRBV29-1
j_gene: TRBJ1-4
CDR3aa: CSAGTAPTNEKLFF

v_gene: TRBV7-2
j_gene: TRBJ2-3
CDR3aa: CASRAGTGYTDTQYF

v_gene: TRBV20-1
j_gene: TRBJ1-3
CDR3aa: CSARDWAGVGNTIYF

v_gene: TRBV25-1
j_gene: TRBJ1-2
CDR3aa: CASSLGQGMATF

v_gene: TRBV4-1
j_gene: TRBJ1-5
CDR3aa: CASSPHRVTVGNQPQHF

v_gene: TRBV28
j_gene: TRBJ2-5
CDR3aa: CASSSPVAETQYF

v_gene: TRBV2
j_gene: TRBJ1-1
CDR3aa: CASRMRETNTEAFF

v_gene: TRBV7-2
j_gene: TRBJ1-2
CDR3aa: CASSFMVGEGRIGYTF

v_gene: TRBV3-1
j_gene: TRBJ2-3
CDR3aa: CASSQGGVSDTQYF

v_gene: TRBV20-1
j_gene: TRBJ1-6
CDR3aa: CSARGRTDNSPLHF

v_gene: TRBV6-4
j_gene: TRBJ1-2
CDR3aa: CASSEGQGGLDGYTF

v_gene: TRBV10-2
j_gene: TRBJ2-2
CDR3aa: CASSEVLGMNTGELFF

v_gene: TRBV24-1
j_gene: TRBJ2-1
CDR3aa: CATSSPTMGEQFF

v_gene: TRBV15
j_gene: TRBJ2-1
CDR3aa: CATSRDLGGGAWNEQFF

v_gene: TRBV19
j_gene: TRBJ2-1
CDR3aa: CASRPGVSSYNEQFF